This TCR beta chain came from a study of T-cell reconstitution after alpha-beta-depleted transplantation in children. Overall study findings and caveats: Two months or so post-transplant, alpha-beta T cells reportedly derived from several hundred expanded graft clones. Diversity and T-cell counts at one year after transplant derived mostly from new T cells. It was surviving recipient T cells and thymic progenitors that gave some patients high TCRbeta diversity at day 60.

Germline V CDR1 and CDR2: DFQATT, SNEGSKA (reference sequence). The CDR3 loop spans 16 amino acids. Deletions cut 1 base from V and 3 bases from J, with 16 bases between. Molecular barcoding with unique molecular identifiers was used for the TCRbeta library. TCRdb re-analysed the PCR reads in MiXCR, keeping a single row per CDR3 protein. This table has more than 200,000 distinct CDR3 sequences, roughly a quarter appearing once. This clonotype turned up a few times. Its matching antigen is unknown. The specimen was PBMCs, mostly from graft donor cells, collected 360 days after TCRalphabeta/CD19-depleted stem cell transplant. This chain uses TRBV20-1 with TRBJ2-1; D tentatively reads TRBD1 or TRBD2 (5 bases each). The clonotype comes from a female patient aged 2-9 years who had a stem cell transplant for congenital amegakaryocytic thrombocytopenia, so the T cells may come from the graft donor. The DNA of the CDR3 is TGCAGTGCTAGAGGGGTGGGGGATGTAGACTACAATGAGCAGTTCTTC. It codes for CSARGVGDVDYNEQFF.